A selection of T cell receptor beta chains follows, all from one sample in a study of blood T cell repertoires in COVID-19. Data came from immunoSEQ multiplex PCR; TCRdb stores just in-frame clones and leaves some out. Of over 200,000 clones in the sample, nearly 90% are singletons; the top ten hold less than 14%. Sequencing used PBMCs or T cells enriched from blood (not recorded which). These receptors originate from a man under 40 who had recovered from COVID-19. Each CDR3 is given with its conserved first and last residue. The order of the fields is clone size, J gene, V gene, D gene, CDR3 protein, CDR3 DNA. A D gene is named only where the DNA matches it firmly. Size is omitted from some rows. Given values are once, few, many or a class for expanded clones.

size: -
J: TRBJ2-7
V: TRBV28
D: -
CDR3: CASRPGLRSYEQYF
DNA: TGTGCCAGCAGACCGGGACTCCGCTCCTACGAGCAGTACTTC

size: -
J: TRBJ1-3
V: TRBV5-6
D: -
CDR3: CASSLARNTIYF
DNA: TGTGCCAGCAGCTTGGCAAGAAACACCATATATTTT

size: -
J: TRBJ2-1
V: TRBV30
D: TRBD2
CDR3: CAWDGTSLTKQFF
DNA: TGTGCCTGGGACGGGACTAGCCTTACCAAGCAGTTCTTC

size: -
J: TRBJ2-7
V: TRBV29-1
D: -
CDR3: CSVSDDKLYEQYF
DNA: TGCAGCGTTTCAGACGACAAGCTCTACGAGCAGTACTTC

size: once
J: TRBJ2-5
V: TRBV7-9
D: -
CDR3: CASSLVRTWETQYF
DNA: TGTGCCAGCAGCTTAGTGAGGACTTGGGAGACCCAGTACTTC

size: -
J: TRBJ2-5
V: TRBV4-2
D: TRBD2
CDR3: CASSQGTRDQETQYF
DNA: TGTGCCAGCAGCCAAGGGACTAGGGACCAAGAGACCCAGTACTTC

size: -
J: TRBJ2-7
V: TRBV28
D: TRBD1
CDR3: CASSFPTGGSREQYF
DNA: TGTGCCAGCAGTTTCCCGACAGGGGGATCTAGGGAGCAGTACTTC

size: few
J: TRBJ1-2
V: TRBV7-2
D: TRBD1
CDR3: CASSLQGAVGYTF
DNA: TGTGCCAGCAGTTTACAGGGGGCGGTTGGCTACACCTTC

size: -
J: TRBJ2-1
V: TRBV3-1/TRBV3-2
D: TRBD2
CDR3: CASSQWRGGVYNEQFF
DNA: TGTGCCAGCAGCCAATGGCGGGGGGGCGTCTACAATGAGCAGTTCTTC

size: -
J: TRBJ1-1
V: TRBV7-2
D: -
CDR3: CASSFRGRTEAFF
DNA: TGTGCCAGCAGCTTCAGGGGTAGGACTGAAGCTTTCTTT

size: -
J: TRBJ1-1
V: TRBV2
D: -
CDR3: CASSEMGAGNTEAFF
DNA: TGTGCCAGCAGTGAAATGGGGGCCGGGAACACTGAAGCTTTCTTT

size: -
J: TRBJ2-7
V: TRBV5-1
D: -
CDR3: CASSLAGGGSRSEQYF
DNA: TGCGCCAGCAGCTTGGCCGGGGGCGGGAGTAGGTCCGAGCAGTACTTC

size: -
J: TRBJ2-1
V: TRBV15
D: -
CDR3: CATSPGAQASYNEQFF
DNA: TGTGCCACCAGCCCCGGCGCCCAGGCCTCCTACAATGAGCAGTTCTTC

size: -
J: TRBJ1-4
V: TRBV18
D: -
CDR3: CASSPGIGEKLFF
DNA: TGTGCCAGCTCACCTGGCATCGGGGAAAAACTGTTTTTT

size: -
J: TRBJ1-3
V: TRBV5-1
D: -
CDR3: CATKDTSSGNTIYF
DNA: TGCGCCACCAAAGACACGAGCTCTGGAAACACCATATATTTT

size: -
J: TRBJ1-5
V: TRBV12-5
D: -
CDR3: CASGQARDQPQHF
DNA: TGTGCTAGTGGTCAGGCCAGAGATCAGCCCCAGCATTTT

size: -
J: TRBJ1-1
V: TRBV23-1
D: -
CDR3: CASSQSGRHPATFF
DNA: TGCGCCAGCAGTCAATCTGGGCGACATCCGGCAACTTTCTTT

size: -
J: TRBJ1-1
V: TRBV10-2
D: -
CDR3: CASSAGGATEAFF
DNA: TGCGCCAGCAGCGCTGGGGGGGCCACTGAAGCTTTCTTT

size: -
J: TRBJ2-1
V: TRBV19
D: -
CDR3: CASRASGSTYNEQFF
DNA: TGTGCCAGTCGGGCCTCCGGGAGTACCTACAATGAGCAGTTCTTC

size: -
J: TRBJ1-5
V: TRBV5-6
D: TRBD1
CDR3: CASSLGTGGWGNQPQHF
DNA: TGTGCCAGCAGCTTGGGAACAGGGGGCTGGGGCAATCAGCCCCAGCATTTT

size: -
J: TRBJ2-7
V: TRBV6-5
D: -
CDR3: CASRGVGEQYF
DNA: TGTGCCAGCAGGGGCGTGGGCGAGCAGTACTTC

size: -
J: TRBJ2-1
V: TRBV4-1
D: -
CDR3: CASSQDSQSHYNEQFF
DNA: TGCGCCAGCAGCCAAGATAGCCAGAGCCACTACAATGAGCAGTTCTTC

size: -
J: TRBJ2-1
V: TRBV24-1
D: TRBD2
CDR3: CATSDTSGGFYNEQFF
DNA: TGTGCCACCAGTGATACTAGCGGGGGGTTCTACAATGAGCAGTTCTTC

size: -
J: TRBJ1-2
V: TRBV21-1
D: -
CDR3: CASSKELGGVLGHNGGGYTF
DNA: TGTGCCAGCAGCAAAGAACTGGGGGGGGTTTTAGGGCATAACGGAGGCGGCTACACCTTC

size: -
J: TRBJ1-5
V: TRBV5-1
D: TRBD1
CDR3: CASSLEGAGQPQHF
DNA: TGCGCCAGCAGCTTGGAGGGGGCAGGCCAGCCCCAGCATTTT

size: once
J: TRBJ2-6
V: TRBV12-3/TRBV12-4
D: -
CDR3: CASWRAGANVLTF
DNA: TGTGCCAGCTGGAGGGCTGGGGCCAACGTCCTGACTTTC

size: -
J: TRBJ1-5
V: TRBV19
D: TRBD1
CDR3: CASSPGTGWSQPQHF
DNA: TGTGCCAGTAGCCCCGGGACAGGGTGGAGTCAGCCCCAGCATTTT

size: -
J: TRBJ1-2
V: TRBV9
D: -
CDR3: CATDGGLRGGYTF
DNA: TGTGCTACCGACGGAGGGCTGAGGGGAGGCTACACCTTC

size: -
J: TRBJ2-3
V: TRBV21-1
D: -
CDR3: CASNHPSFREGPGSGTQYF
DNA: TGTGCCAGCAACCATCCCAGTTTCCGGGAGGGCCCGGGTTCTGGGACGCAGTATTTT

size: -
J: TRBJ2-2
V: TRBV7-9
D: TRBD1
CDR3: CASSPRDRVFTGELFF
DNA: TGTGCCAGCAGCCCCCGGGACAGGGTGTTTACCGGGGAGCTGTTTTTT

size: few
J: TRBJ2-7
V: TRBV9
D: TRBD1
CDR3: CASSVEGTGSYEQYF
DNA: TGTGCCAGCAGCGTAGAGGGGACAGGCTCCTACGAGCAGTACTTC

size: -
J: TRBJ1-2
V: TRBV5-3
D: -
CDR3: CARSLPGSAGGYTF
DNA: TGTGCCAGAAGCTTGCCGGGGTCCGCGGGGGGCTACACCTTC

size: once
J: TRBJ2-1
V: TRBV19
D: TRBD2
CDR3: CATKAGSHYNEQFF
DNA: TGTGCCACAAAAGCGGGATCCCACTACAATGAGCAGTTCTTC

size: -
J: TRBJ2-7
V: TRBV7-2
D: TRBD1
CDR3: CASSPAGTDYEQYF
DNA: TGTGCCAGCAGCCCAGCCGGGACAGACTACGAGCAGTACTTC

size: -
J: TRBJ2-7
V: TRBV29-1
D: -
CDR3: CSVEPLQGILSYEQYF
DNA: TGCAGCGTTGAACCACTTCAGGGTATCCTCTCCTACGAGCAGTACTTC

size: -
J: TRBJ2-1
V: TRBV29-1
D: -
CDR3: CSVVPVYNEQFF
DNA: TGCAGCGTTGTGCCGGTTTACAATGAGCAGTTCTTC

size: -
J: TRBJ2-1
V: TRBV11-3
D: -
CDR3: CASSFDGEQFF
DNA: TGTGCCAGCAGCTTTGACGGGGAGCAGTTCTTC

size: -
J: TRBJ1-2
V: TRBV6-2/TRBV6-3
D: -
CDR3: CASSYPRGRQVGYTF
DNA: TGTGCCAGCAGTTACCCGCGGGGGCGTCAAGTAGGCTACACCTTC

size: once
J: TRBJ1-4
V: TRBV3-1/TRBV3-2
D: TRBD1
CDR3: CASSQGDSLNEKLFF
DNA: TGTGCCAGCAGCCAAGGGGACAGCCTTAATGAAAAACTGTTTTTT

size: -
J: TRBJ1-5
V: TRBV30
D: TRBD1
CDR3: CAWRVRGLNQPQHF
DNA: TGTGCCTGGAGGGTTAGGGGGCTGAATCAGCCCCAGCATTTT

size: -
J: TRBJ1-2
V: TRBV6-5
D: -
CDR3: CASSYSIGQNYGYTF
DNA: TGTGCCAGCAGTTACAGCATTGGGCAGAACTATGGCTACACCTTC

size: -
J: TRBJ1-2
V: TRBV7-9
D: -
CDR3: CASSLGRLAGYGYTF
DNA: TGTGCCAGCAGCTTAGGCCGACTGGCGGGTTATGGCTACACCTTC

size: -
J: TRBJ1-2
V: TRBV5-4
D: -
CDR3: CASSLAGGARYGYTF
DNA: TGTGCCAGCAGCTTGGCCGGGGGTGCTCGCTATGGCTACACCTTC

size: -
J: TRBJ2-1
V: TRBV7-7
D: TRBD1
CDR3: CASSFQGVGDEQFF
DNA: TGTGCCAGCAGCTTCCAGGGGGTTGGCGATGAGCAGTTCTTC

size: once
J: TRBJ2-3
V: TRBV5-1
D: -
CDR3: CASSSYGGFSTDTQYF
DNA: TGCGCCAGCAGCTCCTACGGGGGTTTTAGCACAGATACGCAGTATTTT

size: -
J: TRBJ2-3
V: TRBV23-1
D: -
CDR3: CAGRSTYTDTQYF
DNA: TGCGCCGGCCGGAGCACTTACACAGATACGCAGTATTTT

size: -
J: TRBJ1-6
V: TRBV7-9
D: TRBD1
CDR3: CASSNPGQGLNSPLHF
DNA: TGTGCCAGCAGCAATCCGGGACAGGGATTAAACTCACCCCTCCACTTT

size: -
J: TRBJ2-2
V: TRBV3-1/TRBV3-2
D: -
CDR3: CASSWSTGELFF
DNA: TGTGCCAGCAGCTGGAGTACCGGGGAGCTGTTTTTT

size: -
J: TRBJ2-7
V: TRBV4-3
D: -
CDR3: CASSQEGGREQYF
DNA: TGCGCCAGCAGCCAAGAAGGCGGAAGAGAGCAGTACTTC

size: -
J: TRBJ1-1
V: TRBV7-9
D: TRBD1
CDR3: CASALQGAQTEAFF
DNA: TGTGCCAGCGCGCTACAGGGGGCTCAGACTGAAGCTTTCTTT

size: once
J: TRBJ1-6
V: TRBV6-1
D: TRBD1
CDR3: CASSETGGSPLHF
DNA: TGTGCCAGCAGTGAGACAGGGGGCTCGCCCCTCCACTTT

size: -
J: TRBJ2-1
V: TRBV11-2
D: TRBD2
CDR3: CASSRGGAGEQFF
DNA: TGTGCCAGCAGCCGCGGGGGGGCCGGCGAGCAGTTCTTC

size: -
J: TRBJ2-5
V: TRBV7-7
D: -
CDR3: CASSVGGGPQETQYF
DNA: TGTGCTAGCAGCGTAGGGGGGGGTCCCCAAGAGACCCAGTACTTC

size: -
J: TRBJ2-7
V: TRBV4-1
D: TRBD1
CDR3: CASSHRPTGDEQYF
DNA: TGCGCCAGCAGCCACAGGCCTACAGGGGACGAGCAGTACTTC